This TCR beta chain originates from a study of shared clonotypes between healthy human individuals. Study information: Sampling drew on donors who were a couple of women and a few men aged 18 to 49.

There were no recent acute infections or vaccinations among the donors, who were healthy HIV-negative adults. Caucasian adults living in Nashville, Tennessee, provided all samples. The CDR3 length is 14 residues. Germline CDR1 and CDR2: SNHLY and FYNNEI. V was clipped by 3 bases and J by 0 bases, with 6 bases between them. Using immunoSEQ multiplex PCR, the repertoire was profiled, and TCRdb retains in-frame clones only, with some absent. Here the sample spans over 400,000 clones, about 84% being singletons. The receptor comes from a woman between 35 and 50 years old in good health. Some clones in this sample may be carry-over from other donors' samples. Sequenced input: PBMCs. The chain carries TRBV2 and TRBJ1-5, with D unresolved. The CDR3 spells CASSDNYSNQPQHF. The DNA for the CDR3 is TGTGCCAGCAGTGACAATTATAGCAATCAGCCCCAGCATTTT.